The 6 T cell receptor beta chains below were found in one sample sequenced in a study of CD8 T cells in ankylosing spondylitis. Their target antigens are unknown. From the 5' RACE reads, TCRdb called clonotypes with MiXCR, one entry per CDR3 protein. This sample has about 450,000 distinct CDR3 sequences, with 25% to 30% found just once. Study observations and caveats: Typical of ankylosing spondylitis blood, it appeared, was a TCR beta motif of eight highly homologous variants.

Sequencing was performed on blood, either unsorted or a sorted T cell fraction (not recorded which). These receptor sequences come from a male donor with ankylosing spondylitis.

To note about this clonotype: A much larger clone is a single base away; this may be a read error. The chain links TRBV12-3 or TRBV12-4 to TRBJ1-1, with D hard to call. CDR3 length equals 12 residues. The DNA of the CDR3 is TGTGCCAGCAGTTTGAGGAACACTGAAGCTTACTTT. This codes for CASSLRNTEAYF.

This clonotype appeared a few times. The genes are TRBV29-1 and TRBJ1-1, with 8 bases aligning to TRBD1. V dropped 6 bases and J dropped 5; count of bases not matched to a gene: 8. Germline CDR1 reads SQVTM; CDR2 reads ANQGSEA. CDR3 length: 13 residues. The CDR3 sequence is CSVAGTGWTEAFF. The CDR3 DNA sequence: TGCAGCGTCGCCGGGACAGGTTGGACTGAAGCTTTCTTT. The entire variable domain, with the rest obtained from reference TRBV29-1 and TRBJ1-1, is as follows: SAVISQKPSRDICQRGTSLTIQCQVDSQVTMMFWYRQQPGQSLTLIATANQGSEATYESGFVIDKFPISRPNLTFSTLTVSNMSPEDSSIYLCSVAGTGWTEAFFGQGTRLTVV.

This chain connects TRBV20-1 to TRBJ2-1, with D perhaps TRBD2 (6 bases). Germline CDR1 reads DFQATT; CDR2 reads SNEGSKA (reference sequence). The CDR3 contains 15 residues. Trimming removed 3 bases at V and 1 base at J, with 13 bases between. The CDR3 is CSARDGRGSYNEQFF. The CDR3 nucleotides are TGCAGTGCTAGGGACGGGAGAGGGTCCTACAATGAGCAGTTCTTC.

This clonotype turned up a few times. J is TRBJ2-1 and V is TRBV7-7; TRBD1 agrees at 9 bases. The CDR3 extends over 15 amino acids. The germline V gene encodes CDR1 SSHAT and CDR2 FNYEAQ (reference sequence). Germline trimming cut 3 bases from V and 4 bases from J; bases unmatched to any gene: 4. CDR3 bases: TGTGCCAGCAGCTTTGGACAGGGGAATTACAATGAGCAGTTCTTC. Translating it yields CASSFGQGNYNEQFF.

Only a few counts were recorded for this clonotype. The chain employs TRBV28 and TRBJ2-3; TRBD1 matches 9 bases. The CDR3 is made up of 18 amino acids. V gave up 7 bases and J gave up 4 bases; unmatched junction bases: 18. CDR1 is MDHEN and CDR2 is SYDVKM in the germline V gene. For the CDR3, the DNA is TGTGCCAGCATCCTATCCCCGGGACAGGGAGGGTTATCAGATACGCAGTATTTT. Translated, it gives CASILSPGQGGLSDTQYF.

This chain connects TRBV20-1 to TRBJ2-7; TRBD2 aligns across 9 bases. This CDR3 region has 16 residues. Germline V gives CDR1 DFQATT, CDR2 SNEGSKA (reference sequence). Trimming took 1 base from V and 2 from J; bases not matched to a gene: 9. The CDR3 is CSARVGPGGRAYEQYF. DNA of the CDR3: TGCAGTGCTAGAGTGGGTCCGGGCGGGAGGGCCTACGAGCAGTACTTC.